Presented here are 21 T cell receptor beta chains from one specimen sequenced in a study of tumor-infiltrating lymphocytes in primary liver carcinoma. The source material, roughly 20-31 mg of unsorted bulk tissue, was used to co-extract RNA and DNA. TCR beta cDNA was reverse-transcribed from 500 to 550 ng of total RNA. The reaction used a constant-region primer and ProtoScript II reverse transcriptase. The TCR beta library was amplified through three nested multiplex PCR rounds in a modified ARM-PCR procedure. The two initial PCR rounds, roughly 9 cycles each, used TRBV1-TRBV30 forward and C-beta reverse primers. TCRdb processed the multiplex PCR reads anew with MiXCR; each CDR3 protein has one entry. The data contain about 30,000 distinct CDR3 sequences, roughly 77% of them seen just once; the ten biggest clones take up roughly 29%. The specimen sequenced was liver tumor tissue from sampling region 3. Subset reported: tumor region T3, left-lateral pole. These receptors were obtained from a woman between 25 and 40 years old with primary liver carcinoma and hepatitis B virus infection.

This chain uses TRBV11-2 with TRBJ2-3; D may be TRBD1 (7 bases). In germline, CDR1 is SGHAT, CDR2 FQNNGV. This CDR3 is 16 amino acids long. The V end was cut by 9 bases, the J end by 11 bases, with 30 bases between. CDR3 region: CASSRTRQGRGGMQYF. For the CDR3, the DNA is TGTGCCAGTAGCCGGACGCGACAGGGAAGGGGAGGTATGCAGTATTTT.

This clonotype was seen a handful of times. As the CDR3 is not closed by the conserved phenylalanine or tryptophan, this likely results from a read error. The chain is built from TRBV5-8 and TRBJ2-1, with 9 positions matching TRBD1. Germline values: CDR1 SGHTS, CDR2 YDEGEE. The CDR3 contains 13 residues. In DNA, the CDR3 is TGTGCCAACAGCTTGGACAGGGGCAATGAGCAGTTCCTC. Its protein is CANSLDRGNEQFL.

This clonotype was observed a few times. A read error is likely, as this CDR3 ends without the conserved phenylalanine or tryptophan. The rearrangement links TRBV11-2 to TRBJ2-7; 10 bases agree with TRBD2. Losses at the gene ends were 4 bases for V and 8 bases for J; bases not matched to a gene: 5. Per the germline V gene, CDR1 is SGHAT and CDR2 is FQNNGV. The CDR3 runs to 13 residues. The DNA of the CDR3 is TGTGCCAGCAGCTGCCTAGCGGGAGTACAGCAGTACTAC. Amino acid sequence: CASSCLAGVQQYY.

The table lists this clonotype with many counts. A much larger clone lies one base from this, so it may be a read error. This sequence joins TRBV7-8 and TRBJ2-7; the D gene could be TRBD1 or TRBD2 (5 bases each). Germline V gene data show CDR1 as SGHVS and CDR2 as FQNEAQ. Between the trimmed V and J ends, which lost 6 bases and 6 bases, there was a span of 21 bases. This CDR3 contains 15 residues. As DNA, the CDR3 is TGTGCCAGCAGTTACCGGGACCCAGGACGCTGCGAGCAGTACTTC. It translates to CASSYRDPGRCEQYF. Using reference TRBV7-8 and TRBJ2-7 for the parts outside the CDR3, the full variable domain is GAGVSQSPRYKVAKRGQDVALRCDPISGHVSLFWYQQALGQGPEFLTYFQNEAQLDKSGLPSDRFFAERPEGSVSTLKIQRTQQEDSAVYLCASSYRDPGRCEQYFGPGTRLTVT.

Of note for this clonotype: No conserved phenylalanine or tryptophan ends this CDR3, so it is likely a read error. The chain joins TRBV11-1 to TRBJ2-2; weak D call: TRBD2 (5 bases). Germline values: CDR1 SGHAT, CDR2 FQDESV (reference sequence). The CDR3 covers 14 residues. CDR3 sequence: CASRPSLDTGELFI. The DNA of the CDR3 is TGTGCCAGCAGACCGAGCCTTGACACCGGGGAACTGTTTATT.

Points on this clonotype: The germline gene is not matched at one end of the junction; a read error may be the cause. The genes are TRBV28 and TRBJ1-4, with D uncertain. This CDR3 contains 14 residues. Germline V gene sequence: CDR1 MDHEN, CDR2 SYDVKM. The CDR3 sequence is CASSYPGEYEKLFF. The CDR3 DNA is TGTGCCAGTAGTTATCCGGGCGAGTATGAAAAACTGTTTTTT.

As regards this clonotype: A read error may explain this, as a much larger clone is one base away. The chain is built from TRBV4-1 and TRBJ2-6; 9 nucleotides align to TRBD1. Germline CDR1 reads MGHRA; CDR2 reads YSYEKL. There are 17 residues in the CDR3. CDR3 amino acids: CTSSQEGQGSGANVLTF. CDR3 nucleotides: TGCACCAGCAGCCAAGAGGGACAGGGTTCTGGGGCCAACGTCCTGACTTTC.

Note on this clonotype: Germline and junction disagree at one end, which may indicate a read error. The rearrangement joins TRBV11-1 to TRBJ2-2, with TRBD2 as a possible D gene (6 bases). The length of the CDR3 is 16 residues. Looked up from germline, CDR1 is SGHAT and CDR2 is FQDESV (reference sequence). The CDR3, as DNA: TGTGCCAGCAGCTTAATGGGGGGTATGAACGCCGGGGAGCTGTTTTTT. Its translation: CASSLMGGMNAGELFF.

CDR3 amino acids: CASSPGHGSNTEAFF. The CDR3, as DNA: TGTGCCAGCAGCCCGGGGCATGGAAGTAACACTGAAGCTTTCTTT. The chain couples TRBV11-2 to TRBJ1-1, with D possibly matching TRBD1 (5 bases). CDR1 is SGHAT and CDR2 is FQNNGV in the germline V gene. V shed 5 bases and J shed 2 bases, with 15 bases lying between them. The CDR3 runs 15 residues.

This clonotype was counted many times. This chain connects TRBV7-9 to TRBJ2-7, with D perhaps being TRBD1 or TRBD2 (5 bases each). CDR3 size: 17 residues. The ends were cut back, 5 bases at V and 0 bases at J, with 20 bases in the middle. Germline CDR1 and CDR2: SEHNR and FQNEAQ (reference sequence). CDR3 sequence reads: CASSPTGRQMASYEQYF. In DNA, the CDR3 is TGTGCCAGCAGCCCCACGGGGCGACAAATGGCCTCCTACGAGCAGTACTTC.

As to this clonotype: Relative to the germline gene, one junction end is altered; a read error may explain this. V usage is TRBV10-3 and J usage is TRBJ2-7, with 12 positions matching TRBD1. The CDR3 spans 17 residues. Germline CDR1 reads ENHRY; CDR2 reads SYGVKD. The CDR3 nucleotides read TGTGCCATCAGTGAGGGCTTGGGACAGGGGGCCAACTACGAGCAGAACTTC. Amino acid sequence: CAISEGLGQGANYEQNF.

This clonotype was found a few times. The chain uses TRBV19 and TRBJ1-5; D ambiguous. V lost 0 bases, J lost 4 bases, and 4 bases lay in between. Germline CDR1 LNHDA, CDR2 SQIVND (reference sequence). This CDR3 spans 13 amino acids. CDR3 in amino acids: CASSIEENQPQHF. DNA for the CDR3: TGTGCCAGTAGTATAGAAGAGAATCAGCCCCAGCATTTT. Using reference TRBV19 and TRBJ1-5 for the parts outside the CDR3, the full variable domain is DGGITQSPKYLFRKEGQNVTLSCEQNLNHDAMYWYRQDPGQGLRLIYYSQIVNDFQKGDIAEGYSVSREKKESFPLTVTSAQKNPTAFYLCASSIEENQPQHFGDGTRLSIL.

This chain joins TRBV6-1 and TRBJ2-2, with D possibly being TRBD1 (7 bases). V gave up 5 bases and J gave up 1 base, with 11 bases separating them. The CDR3 contains 15 residues. Germline V gene sequence: CDR1 MNHNS, CDR2 SASEGT. The CDR3, as DNA: TGTGCCAGCAGTCCCCAGGGGGGGAACACCGGGGAGCTGTTTTTT. Translated, it gives CASSPQGGNTGELFF.

The sample holds a few counts of this clonotype. The germline gene is not matched at one end of the junction; a read error may be the cause. CDR3 coding DNA: TGTGCCGGCAGCTTAGTTCTTCAGGGTTGGACCGGGGAGCTGTTTTTT. This translates into CAGSLVLQGWTGELFF. The V and J genes are TRBV7-9 and TRBJ2-2; maybe TRBD1 (5 bases). The CDR3 extends over 16 amino acids. Germline V lookup: CDR1 SEHNR, CDR2 FQNEAQ (reference sequence).

To note about this clonotype: This may arise from a read error, as a much more abundant clone is one base away. The chain employs TRBV25-1 and TRBJ2-2; D is ambiguous. This CDR3 is built from 16 residues. Looked up from germline, CDR1 is MGHDK and CDR2 is SYGVNS. CDR3 DNA: TGCGCCCTTTGTGGCGCTTCGTCGCCTTACACCGGGGAGCTGTTTTTT. Translation gives CALCGASSPYTGELFF.

Concerning this clonotype itself: A much larger clone differs by one base, so this may be a read error. V gene TRBV24-1 combines with J gene TRBJ2-1, with a weak D call TRBD1 (5 bases). This CDR3 comprises 13 residues. Looked up from germline, CDR1 is KGHDR and CDR2 is SFDVKD. CDR3 in amino acids: CATRDTSYSEQFF. CDR3 bases: TGTGCCACCAGGGACACTTCCTACAGTGAGCAGTTCTTC.

Points on this clonotype: The final CDR3 position lacks the conserved phenylalanine or tryptophan, pointing to a likely read error. The chain uses TRBV11-2 and TRBJ2-3, with a tentative D call TRBD2 (6 bases). The germline gives CDR1 SGHAT, CDR2 FQNNGV. The CDR3 extends over 13 amino acids. V lost 5 bases to trimming and J lost 7 bases, with 13 bases between them. CDR3 bases: TGTGCCAGCAGCCTGCTACGGGGGAATACGCAGTATTAT. Translation gives CASSLLRGNTQYY.

Comments on this clonotype: At one end, the junction sequence differs from germline, possibly due to a read error. The chain links TRBV6-1 to TRBJ2-2; the D call may be TRBD1 or TRBD2 (6 bases each). CDR1 MNHNS and CDR2 SASEGT come from the germline V gene. The CDR3 loop spans 19 amino acids. The DNA of the CDR3 is TGTGCCAGCAGTGAAACCCTTCCCGGGGGCACCGCCAACACCGGGGAGCTGTTCTTT. This codes for CASSETLPGGTANTGELFF.

The J gene is TRBJ2-1, the V gene TRBV11-3; 7 bases map to TRBD2. Trimming removed 11 bases from V and 6 bases from J; junction bases left unmatched: 22. Germline CDR1 reads SGHNT; CDR2 reads YENEEA. The CDR3 is made up of 17 amino acids. CDR3 protein: CACNSRGVLTMGNEQFF. The CDR3 bases are TGTGCCTGCAACTCCCGGGGGGTGCTGACCATGGGCAATGAGCAGTTCTTC.

CDR3 in amino acids: CASIHGRVTEAFF. CDR3 nucleotide sequence: TGTGCCAGCATCCATGGTAGGGTTACCGAAGCTTTCTTT. The chain employs TRBV11-3 and TRBJ1-1; unclear D gene. CDR3 length equals 13 residues. The germline V and J ends were trimmed by 7 bases and 8 bases, with 17 bases remaining between them. In germline, CDR1 is SGHNT, CDR2 YENEEA. Together with reference TRBV11-3 and TRBJ1-1, the CDR3 gives the full variable domain: EAGVVQSPRYKIIEKKQPVAFWCNPISGHNTLYWYLQNLGQGPELLIRYENEEAVDDSQLPKDRFSAERLKGVDSTLKIQPAELGDSAVYLCASIHGRVTEAFFGQGTRLTVV.

With regard to this clonotype: The junction shows a germline mismatch at one end, possibly a read error. This chain uses TRBV6-5 with TRBJ2-7; 10 nucleotides match TRBD1. Germline V CDR1 and CDR2: MNHEY, SVGAGI. This CDR3 region has 13 residues. CDR3 sequence reads: CASSRDRGYEQHF. The CDR3 DNA sequence: TGTGCCAGCAGCCGGGACAGGGGCTACGAGCAGCACTTC.